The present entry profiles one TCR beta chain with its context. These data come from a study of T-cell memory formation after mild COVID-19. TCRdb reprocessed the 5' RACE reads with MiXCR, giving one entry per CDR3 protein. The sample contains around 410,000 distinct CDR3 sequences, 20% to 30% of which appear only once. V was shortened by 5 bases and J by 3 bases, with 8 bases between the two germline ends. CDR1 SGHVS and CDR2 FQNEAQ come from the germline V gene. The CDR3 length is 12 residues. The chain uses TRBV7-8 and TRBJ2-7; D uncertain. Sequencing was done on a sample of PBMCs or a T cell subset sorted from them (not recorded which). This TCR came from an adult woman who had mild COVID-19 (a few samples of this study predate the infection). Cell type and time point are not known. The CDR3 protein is CASSGLDYEQYF. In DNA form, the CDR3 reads TGTGCCAGCAGCGGGCTCGACTACGAGCAGTACTTC.